This T cell receptor (beta chain) emerged from a study of blood T cell repertoires in COVID-19. Whole-study context: T cells, B-cell-depleted T cells, or PBMCs supplied cDNA or gDNA.

As handled by the study authors: Cell counts per sample came from amplifying reference gene primers. Assay used: immunoSEQ multiplex PCR; TCRdb lists only in-frame clones, some missing. Clone size and the V and J calls come from that table; the DNA yielded D and trimming. The table records some 270,000 clones, 80% to 95% of them present only once. All enrollees were about 18 to 90 years old and from 25 or so US areas. Researchers sorted participants into cohorts using their self-reported clinical history. V was clipped by 6 bases and J by 0 bases, with 12 bases between them. Germline values: CDR1 MDHEN, CDR2 SYDVKM. The CDR3 contains 14 residues.

This receptor was obtained from a man aged 35-49 years who had been exposed to COVID-19. The sequencing sample was made of PBMCs or T cells enriched from blood (not recorded which). The chain has TRBV28 and TRBJ2-7; TRBD1 is a possible D gene (5 bases). CDR3 region: CASSTQAHSYEQYF. CDR3 nucleotide sequence: TGTGCCAGCAGCACACAGGCCCACTCCTACGAGCAGTACTTC.